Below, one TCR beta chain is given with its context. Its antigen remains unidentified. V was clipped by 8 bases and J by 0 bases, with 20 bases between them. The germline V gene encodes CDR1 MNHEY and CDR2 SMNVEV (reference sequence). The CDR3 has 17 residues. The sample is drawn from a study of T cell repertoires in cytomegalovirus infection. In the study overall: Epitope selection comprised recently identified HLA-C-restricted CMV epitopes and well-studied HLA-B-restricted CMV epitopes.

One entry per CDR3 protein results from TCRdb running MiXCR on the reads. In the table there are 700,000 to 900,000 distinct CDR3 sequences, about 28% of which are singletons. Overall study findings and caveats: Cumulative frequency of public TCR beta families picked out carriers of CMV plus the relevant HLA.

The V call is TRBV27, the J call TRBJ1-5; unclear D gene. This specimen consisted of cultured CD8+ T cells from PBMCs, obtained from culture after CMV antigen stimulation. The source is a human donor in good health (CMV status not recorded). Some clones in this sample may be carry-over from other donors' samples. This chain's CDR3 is CASGPQNPPYSNQPQHF. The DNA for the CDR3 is TGTGCCAGCGGACCACAGAATCCTCCTTATAGCAATCAGCCCCAGCATTTT.